This section outlines one T cell receptor (beta chain) sequence together with its context. Its matching antigen is unknown. V trimming: 5 bases; J trimming: 3 bases; junction bases outside the gene matches: 6. The V gene's germline CDR1 is MDHEN and CDR2 SYDVKM. This CDR3 region has 14 residues. Use of 60 Vbeta and 13 Jbeta primers characterized the PCR. The table came from immunoSEQ multiplex PCR; TCRdb's copy has only in-frame clones and leaves some out. The sample records about 200,000 clones, around 88% being singletons. The sample comes from a study of cytomegalovirus exposure and HLA in healthy donors. Findings and limits, study-wide: There were 160 or so TCR beta chains listed as cytomegalovirus-associated.

Sequenced material: PBMCs. This clonotype originated in a woman younger than 45 in good health and CMV-seronegative. The chain combines TRBV28 with TRBJ2-7; 8 bases map to TRBD1. CDR3 region: CASSQGATGYEQYF. For the CDR3, the DNA is TGTGCCAGCAGTCAGGGGGCGACGGGCTACGAGCAGTACTTC.